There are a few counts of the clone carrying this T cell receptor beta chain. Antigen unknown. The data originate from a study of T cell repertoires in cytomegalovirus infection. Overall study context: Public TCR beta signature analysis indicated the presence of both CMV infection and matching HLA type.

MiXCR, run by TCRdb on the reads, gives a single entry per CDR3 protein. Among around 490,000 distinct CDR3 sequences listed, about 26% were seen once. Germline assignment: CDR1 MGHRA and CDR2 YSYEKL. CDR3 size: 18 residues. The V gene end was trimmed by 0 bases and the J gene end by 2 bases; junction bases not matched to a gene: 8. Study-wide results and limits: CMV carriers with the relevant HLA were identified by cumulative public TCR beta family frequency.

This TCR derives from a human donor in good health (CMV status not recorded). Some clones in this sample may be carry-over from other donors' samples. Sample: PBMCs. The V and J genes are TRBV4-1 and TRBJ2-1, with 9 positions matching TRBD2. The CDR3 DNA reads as TGCGCCAGCAGCCAAGATCTTTCCGCGGGGGGGCCCTACAATGAGCAGTTCTTC. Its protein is CASSQDLSAGGPYNEQFF.